These T cell receptor beta chains were read from a single sample in a study of human T cells and chemical hapten exposure. TCRdb recomputed calls from the RACE reads with MiXCR, one row per CDR3 protein. Of roughly 48,000 distinct CDR3 sequences in the sample, around 4.5% were seen once. Sequenced material: whole blood. The receptors here all came from a human donor in good health. Some clones in this sample may be carry-over from other donors' samples. Each CDR3 is given with its conserved first and last residue. A D gene is named only where the DNA matches it firmly. The listing skips clone size in some rows; elsewhere it reads once, few, many or a size class.

- | TRBJ2-1 | many | TRBV6-5 | CASSYSAGRFDEQFF | TGTGCCAGCAGTTACTCGGCAGGGAGATTTGATGAGCAGTTCTTC
- | TRBJ1-2 | many | TRBV7-9 | CASSLAITVYGYTF | TGTGCCAGCAGCTTAGCGATTACAGTTTATGGCTACACCTTC
TRBD2 | TRBJ2-3 | many | TRBV7-6 | CASSLASGSFTDTQYF | TGTGCCAGCAGCTTAGCTAGCGGGAGTTTCACAGATACGCAGTATTTT
TRBD2 | TRBJ2-5 | many | TRBV5-1 | CASHPTSGFPETQYF | TGCGCCAGCCACCCGACTAGCGGGTTCCCCGAGACCCAGTACTTC
TRBD1 | TRBJ2-2 | many | TRBV14 | CASSRQGHGELFF | TGTGCCAGCAGCCGACAGGGCCACGGGGAGCTGTTTTTT
TRBD2 | TRBJ2-4 | few | TRBV3-1 | CASSQDPLAGRINIQYF | TGTGCCAGCAGCCAAGATCCCCTAGCGGGGAGAATCAACATTCAGTACTTC
- | TRBJ2-4 | few | TRBV4-1 | CASSQITWGLDKNIQYF | TGCGCCAGCAGCCAAATAACCTGGGGGTTGGACAAAAACATTCAGTACTTC
TRBD2 | TRBJ2-1 | many | TRBV3-1 | CASSHVGWTISGSYNEQFF | TGTGCCAGCAGCCACGTGGGGTGGACAATTAGCGGGTCCTACAATGAGCAGTTCTTC
- | TRBJ2-7 | many | TRBV4-1 | CASSHGAGSRSYEQYF | TGCGCCAGCAGCCATGGCGCCGGGAGTCGCTCCTACGAGCAGTACTTC
- | TRBJ2-7 | few | TRBV6-2/TRBV6-3 | CASSRSTYEQYF | TGTGCCAGCAGCCGTAGCACCTACGAGCAGTACTTC
- | TRBJ2-1 | few | TRBV28 | CASSVTGLYNEQFF | TGTGCCAGCAGTGTCACAGGGTTGTACAATGAGCAGTTCTTC
- | TRBJ2-6 | few | TRBV12-3/TRBV12-4 | CASSLVVPGANVLTF | TGTGCCAGCAGTTTAGTCGTCCCTGGGGCCAACGTCCTGACTTTC
- | TRBJ1-1 | many | TRBV9 | CASSVEGRTSEAFF | TGTGCCAGCAGCGTAGAAGGCCGGACTAGTGAAGCTTTCTTT
TRBD2 | TRBJ2-7 | - | TRBV5-5 | CASSMGLAGEQYF | TGTGCCAGCAGCATGGGACTAGCGGGCGAGCAGTACTTC
TRBD1 | TRBJ2-7 | many | TRBV6-5 | CASSSDRGPGEQYF | TGTGCCAGCAGCTCCGACAGGGGGCCAGGCGAGCAGTACTTC
- | TRBJ1-6 | many | TRBV4-1 | CASSQGGVYNSPLHF | TGCGCCAGCAGCCAAGGGGGGGTCTATAATTCACCCCTCCACTTT
- | TRBJ2-5 | many | TRBV7-8 | CASSFITGGWETQYF | TGTGCCAGCAGCTTCATCACCGGGGGCTGGGAGACCCAGTACTTC
- | TRBJ1-2 | many | TRBV20-1 | CSAPRRPYGYTF | TGCAGTGCCCCCAGGAGGCCCTATGGCTACACCTTC
TRBD1 | TRBJ1-2 | few | TRBV4-1 | CASSQPDREDDGYTF | TGCGCCAGCAGCCAACCTGACAGGGAGGATGATGGCTACACCTTC
- | TRBJ2-7 | few | TRBV28 | CASSSPGEIYEQYF | TGTGCCAGCAGTTCCCCCGGGGAAATTTACGAGCAGTACTTC
TRBD1 | TRBJ1-2 | - | TRBV29-1 | CSVEDLKSQGTNYGYTF | TGCAGCGTTGAAGATCTGAAATCACAGGGGACGAACTATGGCTACACCTTC
- | TRBJ1-2 | - | TRBV20-1 | CSARNPNYGYTF | TGCAGTGCTAGGAATCCTAACTATGGCTACACCTTC